Listed here are 9 T cell receptor beta chains from one sample, sequenced in a study of cytotoxic CD8 clonotypes in ibrutinib-treated CLL. Some clones are missing from TCRdb's copy, which holds only in-frame ones; the method was immunoSEQ multiplex PCR. The table shows over 150,000 clones, with about 72% occurring only once. Here the sequenced sample was PBMCs, taken after 24 months of ibrutinib treatment. These receptors came from a human donor with chronic lymphocytic leukemia.

The chain has TRBV2 and TRBJ2-7, with D possibly being TRBD1 (5 bases). This CDR3 region has 14 residues. Per the germline V gene, CDR1 is SNHLY and CDR2 is FYNNEI. V was pared by 3 bases and J by 2 bases, with 11 bases between. The CDR3 reads CASSDSGSTYEQYF. The CDR3 DNA follows: TGTGCCAGCAGTGACTCAGGGTCCACCTACGAGCAGTACTTC. The full variable domain, rest sourced from reference TRBV2 and TRBJ2-7, is EPEVTQTPSHQVTQMGQEVILRCVPISNHLYFYWYRQILGQKVEFLVSFYNNEISEKSEIFDDQFSVERPDGSNFTLKIRSTKLEDSAMYFCASSDSGSTYEQYFGPGTRLTVT.

The gene calls are TRBV19 and TRBJ2-5; 9 nucleotides match TRBD1. The CDR3 spans 15 residues. With V trimmed by 6 bases and J by 4 bases, 9 bases remained unmatched. Germline V gene sequence: CDR1 LNHDA, CDR2 SQIVND (reference sequence). The CDR3 loop is CASSWDRARGETQYF. Written as DNA, the CDR3 is TGTGCCAGTAGCTGGGACAGGGCGAGGGGAGAGACCCAGTACTTC.

This chain links TRBV7-3 with TRBJ2-1; D might be TRBD1 or TRBD2, each matching 5 bases. The CDR3 is 14 residues long. V lost 5 bases and J 3 bases, leaving 11 bases between the germline ends. The germline gives CDR1 SGHTA, CDR2 FQGTGA. CDR3 in DNA: TGTGCCAGCAGCGTAAGGGACGACTACAATGAGCAGTTCTTC. It codes for CASSVRDDYNEQFF.

This sequence joins TRBV7-9 and TRBJ2-4; D gene unclear. Germline V gene lookup returns CDR1 SEHNR and CDR2 FQNEAQ (reference sequence). Deletions cut 1 base from V and 1 base from J, with 8 bases between. CDR3 length: 15 residues. The CDR3 loop is CASSLGTVAKNIQYF. In DNA, the CDR3 is TGTGCCAGCAGCTTAGGCACGGTGGCCAAAAACATTCAGTACTTC.

This clone was seen a few times. This chain links TRBV6-5 with TRBJ1-1; TRBD1 might be the D (6 bases). Trimming took off 5 bases at V and 6 bases at J, with 19 bases between the two ends. From germline, CDR1 is MNHEY and CDR2 SVGAGI. The CDR3 runs to 15 residues. CDR3 nucleotide sequence: TGTGCCAGCAGTACCCAGGGGAGATCGGTGGCTGAAGCTTTCTTT. Encoded protein: CASSTQGRSVAEAFF.

A few counts support this clone. The genes are TRBV10-3 and TRBJ2-7, with TRBD1 matching over 8 bases. V shed 4 bases and J 3 bases; nucleotides not matched to a gene: 2. The germline CDR1 and CDR2 sequences are ENHRY and SYGVKD. The CDR3 is 13 residues long. The CDR3 loop reads CAISATGVYEQYF. As DNA, the CDR3 is TGTGCCATCAGTGCGACAGGGGTCTACGAGCAGTACTTC.

J is TRBJ2-1 and V is TRBV11-2; 11 bases are shared with TRBD2. This CDR3 has 14 amino acids. Germline V CDR1 and CDR2: SGHAT, FQNNGV. V dropped 5 bases and J dropped 10; count of bases not matched to a gene: 7. CDR3 amino acids: CASSPTSGSSEQFF. The CDR3 DNA is TGTGCCAGCAGCCCAACTAGCGGGAGTAGCGAGCAGTTCTTC.

This clone was counted between two and nine times. The chain is built from TRBV7-9 and TRBJ2-7; TRBD2 might be the D (5 bases). CDR1 is SEHNR and CDR2 is FQNEAQ in the germline V gene (reference sequence). V lost 7 bases, J lost 5 bases, and 9 bases lay in between. The CDR3 sequence is 11 residues long. The CDR3 region is CASTSGDEQYF. CDR3 nucleotides: TGTGCCAGCACCTCCGGGGACGAGCAGTACTTC.

The J gene is TRBJ2-1, the V gene TRBV28; D uncertain. CDR3 length: 13 residues. Trimming pared 2 bases from V and 4 bases from J, leaving 6 bases between. Per the germline V gene, CDR1 is MDHEN and CDR2 is SYDVKM. The CDR3 is CASSLRLYNEQFF. The CDR3 DNA follows: TGTGCCAGCAGTTTACGGCTTTACAATGAGCAGTTCTTC.